Below, one T cell receptor beta chain is given with its context. Its antigen is still unknown. Germline loops: CDR1 SQVTM, CDR2 ANQGSEA. This CDR3 is 14 amino acids long. After removal of 1 base from V and 8 bases from J, the junction contained 8 bases not matched to a gene. PCR used 60 Vbeta primers and 13 Jbeta primers. Sequenced by immunoSEQ multiplex PCR; TCRdb stores in-frame clones only, minus some. This sample has roughly 200,000 clones, with 81% found just once. The data are from a study of cytomegalovirus exposure and HLA in healthy donors. Study-level findings and limits: Several of the most significant clusters were apparently associated with common viral pathogens in a later analysis. The authors later found HLA-associated TCR beta chains more clonally expanded than equally common others. CMV serostatus stood as the only immune exposure information on hand.

While unrecorded immune exposures were likely, the donors were nominally healthy when sampled. The chain combines TRBV29-1 with TRBJ2-7; 10 bases are shared with TRBD2. The sequencing sample was made of PBMCs. This TCR was sampled from a man aged 40-55 years in good health and CMV-seropositive. CDR3 amino acids: CSVEGPLAGVQQYF. The CDR3, as DNA: TGCAGCGTTGAAGGGCCTCTAGCGGGAGTTCAGCAGTACTTC.